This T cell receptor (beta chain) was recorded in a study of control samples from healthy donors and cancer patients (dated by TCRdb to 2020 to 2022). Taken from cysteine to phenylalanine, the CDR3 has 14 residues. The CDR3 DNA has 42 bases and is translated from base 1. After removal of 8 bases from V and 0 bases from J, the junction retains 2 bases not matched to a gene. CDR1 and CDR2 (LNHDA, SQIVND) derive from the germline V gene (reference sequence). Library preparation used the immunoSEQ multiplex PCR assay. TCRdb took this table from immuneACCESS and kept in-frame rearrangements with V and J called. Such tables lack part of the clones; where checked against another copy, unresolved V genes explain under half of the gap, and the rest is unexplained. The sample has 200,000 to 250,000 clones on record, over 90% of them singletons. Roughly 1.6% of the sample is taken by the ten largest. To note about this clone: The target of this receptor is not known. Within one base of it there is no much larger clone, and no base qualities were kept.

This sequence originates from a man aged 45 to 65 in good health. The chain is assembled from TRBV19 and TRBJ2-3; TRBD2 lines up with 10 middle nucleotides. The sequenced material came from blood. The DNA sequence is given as TGTGCCAGTGTTAGCGGGAGGAGCACAGATACGCAGTATTTT. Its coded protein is CASVSGRSTDTQYF. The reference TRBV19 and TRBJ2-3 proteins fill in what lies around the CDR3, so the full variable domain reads DGGITQSPKYLFRKEGQNVTLSCEQNLNHDAMYWYRQDPGQGLRLIYYSQIVNDFQKGDIAEGYSVSREKKESFPLTVTSAQKNPTAFYLCASVSGRSTDTQYFGPGTRLTVL.